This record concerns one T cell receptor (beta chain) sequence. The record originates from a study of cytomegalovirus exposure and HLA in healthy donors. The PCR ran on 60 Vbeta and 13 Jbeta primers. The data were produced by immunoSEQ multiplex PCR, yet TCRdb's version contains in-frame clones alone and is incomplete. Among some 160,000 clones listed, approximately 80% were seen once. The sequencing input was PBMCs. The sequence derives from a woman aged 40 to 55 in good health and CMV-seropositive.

This chain's CDR3 is CASSPRQTNNSPLHF. The DNA for the CDR3 is TGTGCCAGCAGCCCAAGACAGACGAATAATTCACCCCTCCACTTT. The chain links TRBV4-2 to TRBJ1-6; tentative D call: TRBD1 (5 bases). Between the trimmed V and J ends, which lost 4 bases and 5 bases, there was a span of 12 bases. The CDR3 totals 15 residues. Germline assignment: CDR1 LGHNA and CDR2 YNFKEQ.